This T cell receptor beta chain is from a study of shared clonotypes between healthy human individuals (dated by TCRdb to the early 2020s). The study in broad terms: The cohort included a few men and a couple of women between 18 and 49 years of age. To estimate repertoire size and how much clonotype sharing occurs between individuals, the study deeply sequenced the blood TCR repertoires of five or six healthy adults. Between about 0.85 and 9.5 billion PBMCs per donor were obtained by leukapheresis. To increase sequencing depth and limit assay-specific biases, TCR repertoire library preparation and sequencing were carried out by different laboratories using diverse techniques.

Donors were healthy HIV-negative adults with no recently reported acute infections or vaccinations. Every donor was a Caucasian adult living in Nashville, Tennessee, USA. For unsorted samples, 80 million to 100 million PBMCs were counted, and genomic DNA was extracted using the QIAamp DNA Blood Mini kit. Blood was collected by leukapheresis, and PBMCs were isolated by Ficoll-Histopaque density gradient centrifugation and then cryopreserved in liquid nitrogen vapor phase. Details on this clone: It lacks a known antigen. Base qualities are not recorded, but no much larger clone differs from it by a single base.

Relative to germline, V is 3 bases shorter and J is 4 bases shorter, with 12 bases between their ends. The germline V gene gives CDR1 as ENHRY and CDR2 as SYGVKD. CDR3 length: 15 amino acids, cysteine to phenylalanine. The DNA shown is the 45-base CDR3, in frame from base 1. Using the deep immunoSEQ assay, TCR CDR3 regions were amplified from genomic DNA by multiplex PCR. Extracted genomic DNA from each cell subset was distributed evenly across all wells of several immunoSEQ 96-well plates, and each plate was treated as a replicate. For unsorted PBMC, roughly 0.3 ug of genomic DNA, equivalent to about 30,000 T cell genomes, went into each replicate PCR. Ten immunoSEQ deep assay plates were used to sequence unsorted PBMC genomic DNA. The purified libraries were quantified using a Qubit 3.0 fluorometer, sized with a Bioanalyzer 2100, and then quantified again using the KAPA Library Quantification kit. Every immunoSEQ 96-well plate was sequenced on a dedicated single-read 150-cycle Illumina NextSeq 550 flow cell. On the study's bioinformatics: The immunoSEQ output contained only junctional sequences without quality scores, so filtering could not match that applied to full-length reads. To assign V/J genes and CDR3, sequences were annotated against IMGT germline references using PyIR, a Python wrapper for IgBLAST v1.9. Reads were filtered out if the reads had weak V/J assignments (E-value above 1e-6), no CDR3, stop codons, out-of-frame junctions, or ambiguous translated residues. V3J clonotypes were defined as sequences sharing an identical inferred V gene, J gene, and CDR3 amino acid sequence. The percentage overlap between two repertoires was calculated by dividing the number of shared unique clonotypes by the size of the smaller repertoire. RTK rarefaction, the Chao1 estimator, and Recon v2.1 estimates of unobserved clonotypes were used to assess repertoire richness. As stored in TCRdb, this immuneACCESS dataset retains in-frame rearrangements with V and J assigned. A fraction of the clones does not appear; measured against another copy, unresolved V genes explain less than half of the discrepancy, and the remainder lacks a known reason. Clonal size and the V and J genes are those of that table, whereas D and trimming came from the DNA. In all, the sample holds around 510,000 clones, and around three quarters of those were seen once. The ten largest clones represent approximately 12% of the sample.

The full study reports these points: Pairwise subsampling indicated that sequencing depth was expected to affect the degree of clonotype sharing among donors. The small number of donors limited the genetic and exposure-history diversity represented. Sampling was restricted to blood, and TCR repertoires in tissue are likely to differ from TCR repertoires in blood.

Sequencing input: PBMCs. The sequence was collected from a woman in her thirties or forties in good health. Some clones in this sample may be carry-over from other donors' samples. This sequence uses TRBV10-3 and TRBJ2-2; the D gene identity is not certain. The DNA sequence is given as TGTGCCATCAGTGATTCGAGTAGATCCACCGGGGAGCTGTTTTTT. It specifies CAISDSSRSTGELFF.